This T cell receptor beta chain derives from a study of T cell responses to AZD1222 COVID-19 vaccine. General observations from the study: Among vaccine-associated CD4 TCRs, coverage spanned spike, with dominance at 160-218 and 743-854. Repertoire collection took place solely once the T cell response had peaked.

This table comes from immunoSEQ multiplex PCR, and its TCRdb copy is limited to in-frame clones, with some not included. The sample carries tens of thousands of clones, 70% to 90% recorded once. Germline loops: CDR1 SQVTM, CDR2 ANQGSEA. This CDR3 contains 13 residues. The V gene lost 7 bases and the J gene lost 1 base, with 10 bases spanning the gap. A note on this clone: Its specificity is not known.

This sequence joins TRBV29-1 and TRBJ1-4, with D perhaps TRBD1 (5 bases). Here the sequenced sample was peripheral blood, taken 28 days after the second AZD1222 dose. The origin of this receptor is an adult who received the AZD1222 COVID-19 vaccine. The CDR3 nucleotides are TGCAGCGGAGTGGGGCTAACTAATGAAAAACTGTTTTTT. Encoded protein: CSGVGLTNEKLFF.